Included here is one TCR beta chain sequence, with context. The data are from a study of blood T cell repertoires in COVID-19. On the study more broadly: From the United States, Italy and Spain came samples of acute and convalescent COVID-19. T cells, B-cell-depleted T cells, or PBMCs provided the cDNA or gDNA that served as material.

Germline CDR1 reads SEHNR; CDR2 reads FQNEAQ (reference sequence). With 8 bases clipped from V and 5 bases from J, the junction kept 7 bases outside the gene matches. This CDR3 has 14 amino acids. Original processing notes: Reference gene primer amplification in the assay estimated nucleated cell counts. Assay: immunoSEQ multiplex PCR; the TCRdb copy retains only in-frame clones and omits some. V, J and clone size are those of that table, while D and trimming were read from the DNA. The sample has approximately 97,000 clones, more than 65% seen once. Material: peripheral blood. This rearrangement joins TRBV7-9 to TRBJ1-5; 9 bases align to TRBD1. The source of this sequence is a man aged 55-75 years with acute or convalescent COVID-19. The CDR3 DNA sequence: TGTGCCAGCGGAAGGGACAGGGACGATCAGCCCCAGCATTTT. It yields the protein CASGRDRDDQPQHF. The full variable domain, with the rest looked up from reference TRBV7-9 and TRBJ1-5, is DTGVSQNPRHKITKRGQNVTFRCDPISEHNRLYWYRQTLGQGPEFLTYFQNEAQLEKSRLLSDRFSAERPKGSFSTLEIQRTEQGDSAMYLCASGRDRDDQPQHFGDGTRLSIL.